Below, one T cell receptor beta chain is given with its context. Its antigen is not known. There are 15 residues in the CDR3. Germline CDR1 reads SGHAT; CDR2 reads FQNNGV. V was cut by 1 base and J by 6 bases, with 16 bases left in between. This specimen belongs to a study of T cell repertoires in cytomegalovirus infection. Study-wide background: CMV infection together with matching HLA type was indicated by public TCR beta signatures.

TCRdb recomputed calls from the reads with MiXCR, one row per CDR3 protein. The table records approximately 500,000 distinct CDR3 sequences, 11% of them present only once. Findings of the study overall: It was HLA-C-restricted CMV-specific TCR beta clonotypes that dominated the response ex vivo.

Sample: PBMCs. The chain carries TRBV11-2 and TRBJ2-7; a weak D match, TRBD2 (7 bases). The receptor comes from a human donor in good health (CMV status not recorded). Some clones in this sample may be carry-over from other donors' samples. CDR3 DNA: TGTGCCAGCAGCTTAGGGGGGGGGCAGTCGAGCGAGCAGTACTTC. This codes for CASSLGGGQSSEQYF.